Listed here are 14 T cell receptor beta chains from one sample, sequenced in a study of blood T cell repertoires in COVID-19. The method was immunoSEQ multiplex PCR; TCRdb's version includes in-frame clones alone and lacks a portion of them. The sample contains more than 95,000 clones, about four fifths of which appear only once. The sequencing sample was made of peripheral blood. The source of these receptors is a woman aged 80 or over with acute or convalescent COVID-19.

The genes are TRBV2 and TRBJ1-5; no definite D call. Trimming stripped 5 bases from V and 5 bases from J, with 16 bases between. The length of the CDR3 is 15 residues. Germline V gives CDR1 SNHLY, CDR2 FYNNEI. CDR3 nucleotide sequence: TGTGCCAGCAGTCGGGAGGGAAGCTTTCATCAGCCCCAGCATTTT. Translating it yields CASSREGSFHQPQHF.

V usage is TRBV29-1 and J usage is TRBJ1-1; tentatively, D is TRBD1 (5 bases). Germline V gene data show CDR1 as SQVTM and CDR2 as ANQGSEA. The ends were cut back, 5 bases at V and 2 bases at J, with 18 bases in the middle. The CDR3 runs to 15 residues. CDR3 in amino acids: CSVFGFGRVNTEAFF. CDR3 bases: TGCAGCGTTTTTGGATTTGGCAGGGTCAACACTGAAGCTTTCTTT.

The CDR3 spells CASSYRDRGYIQSGANVLTF. The CDR3 coding sequence is TGCGCCAGCAGCTACCGGGACAGGGGGTATATTCAGTCTGGGGCCAACGTCCTGACTTTC. The chain is built from TRBV5-1 and TRBJ2-6, with 11 bases identical to TRBD1. The germline V gene encodes CDR1 SGHRS and CDR2 YFSETQ. V trimming: 3 bases; J trimming: 1 base; junction bases outside the gene matches: 12. The CDR3 consists of 20 residues. Full variable domain (rest looked up from reference TRBV5-1 and TRBJ2-6): KAGVTQTPRYLIKTRGQQVTLSCSPISGHRSVSWYQQTPGQGLQFLFEYFSETQRNKGNFPGRFSGRQFSNSRSEMNVSTLELGDSALYLCASSYRDRGYIQSGANVLTFGAGSRLTVL.

The rearrangement joins TRBV24-1 to TRBJ2-3; the D gene is possibly TRBD1 (5 bases). This CDR3 has 15 residues. Germline CDR1 reads KGHDR; CDR2 reads SFDVKD. The V end was cut by 3 bases, the J end by 3 bases, with 12 bases between. CDR3 amino acids: CATSDETVNTDTQYF. Written as DNA, the CDR3 is TGTGCCACCAGTGATGAGACAGTGAATACAGATACGCAGTATTTT.

The V and J genes are TRBV6-2 or TRBV6-3 and TRBJ2-5; 7 bases are a match to TRBD1. The J segment lost 4 bases and the V segment lost 5 bases, leaving 4 bases of the junction unmatched. The CDR3 contains 13 residues. CDR1 and CDR2 (germline): MNHEY, SVGEGT. CDR3 protein: CASSQYRGETQYF. In DNA, the CDR3 is TGTGCCAGCAGTCAGTACAGGGGAGAGACCCAGTACTTC.

This chain joins TRBV5-6 and TRBJ1-3; tentatively, D is TRBD1 (6 bases). The CDR3 contains 15 residues. Trimming pared 4 bases from V and 0 bases from J, leaving 11 bases between. Germline lookup yields CDR1 SGHDT and CDR2 YYEEEE. The chain's CDR3 is CASSPDRVSGNTIYF. The CDR3 bases are TGTGCCAGCAGCCCGGACAGAGTCTCTGGAAACACCATATATTTT.

This chain links TRBV10-3 with TRBJ2-1; D is ambiguous. V dropped 0 bases and J dropped 4 bases, with 7 bases sitting between them. Germline assignment: CDR1 ENHRY and CDR2 SYGVKD. There are 14 residues in the CDR3. The chain's CDR3 is CAISESGGYNEQFF. For the CDR3, the DNA is TGTGCCATCAGTGAGTCCGGCGGTTACAATGAGCAGTTCTTC.

This rearrangement joins TRBV11-3 to TRBJ2-3; 8 nucleotides agree with TRBD2. The junction had 3 bases not matched to a gene; V was cut back by 7 bases and J by 0 bases. The germline gives CDR1 SGHNT, CDR2 YENEEA. The CDR3 totals 14 residues. CDR3 amino acids: CASKASGSTDTQYF. The CDR3 bases are TGTGCCAGCAAGGCTAGCGGGAGCACAGATACGCAGTATTTT.

In the case of this clone: The sample contains more than one DNA sequence encoding this CDR3. The chain has TRBV6-5 and TRBJ2-2; TRBD2 matches at 8 bases. CDR3 length equals 15 residues. Germline V gene data show CDR1 as MNHEY and CDR2 as SVGAGI. The ends lost 6 bases at V and 1 base at J; junction bases unmatched: 4. The CDR3 is CASRGAGVNTGELFF. The DNA of the CDR3 is TGTGCCAGCAGAGGAGCGGGGGTGAACACCGGGGAGCTGTTTTTT.

The chain links TRBV5-4 to TRBJ1-2; tentatively, D is TRBD1 (6 bases). V dropped 1 base and J dropped 3 bases, with 16 bases sitting between them. The CDR3 covers 16 residues. Germline loops: CDR1 SGHNT, CDR2 YYREEE (reference sequence). CDR3 residues: CASSLKSGAMDYGYTF. Here the CDR3 DNA reads TGTGCCAGCAGCTTGAAATCAGGGGCGATGGACTATGGCTACACCTTC.

This chain joins TRBV5-1 and TRBJ2-2; 7 nucleotides agree with TRBD2. J was trimmed by 7 bases and V by 0 bases; bases with no gene match: 12. Per the germline V gene, CDR1 is SGHRS and CDR2 is YFSETQ. The CDR3 length is 17 residues. The CDR3 nucleotides read TGCGCCAGCAGCTTGGCCACCCTAGCGGAGGGGTACGGGGAGCTGTTTTTT. Protein product: CASSLATLAEGYGELFF.

The chain has TRBV4-1 and TRBJ2-1; D unclear. The CDR3 extends over 14 amino acids. Germline CDR1 and CDR2: MGHRA and YSYEKL. Trimming took off 8 bases at V and 2 bases at J, with 13 bases between the two ends. The CDR3 sequence: CASQKEETYNEQFF. The CDR3 DNA follows: TGCGCCAGCCAGAAAGAGGAGACCTACAATGAGCAGTTCTTC.

The gene calls are TRBV6-6 and TRBJ2-1; TRBD1 matches 8 bases. Germline lookup yields CDR1 MNHNY and CDR2 SVGAGI (reference sequence). The CDR3 is made up of 16 amino acids. V shed 1 base and J 2 bases; nucleotides not matched to a gene: 4. This CDR3 reads CASSYFQGQAYNEQFF. CDR3 bases: TGTGCCAGCAGTTACTTCCAGGGACAGGCCTACAATGAGCAGTTCTTC.

This clone turned up a few times. The chain uses TRBV2 and TRBJ2-5, with 7 bases matching TRBD2. The V gene's germline CDR1 is SNHLY and CDR2 FYNNEI. V lost 8 bases to trimming and J lost 2 bases; unmatched junction nucleotides: 5. CDR3 length: 13 amino acids. This CDR3 is CASERGRQETQYF. The CDR3 nucleotides read TGTGCCAGCGAGCGGGGTCGACAAGAGACCCAGTACTTC. Full variable domain (rest looked up from reference TRBV2 and TRBJ2-5): EPEVTQTPSHQVTQMGQEVILRCVPISNHLYFYWYRQILGQKVEFLVSFYNNEISEKSEIFDDQFSVERPDGSNFTLKIRSTKLEDSAMYFCASERGRQETQYFGPGTRLLVL.